The entry below gives a single T cell receptor (beta chain) sequence along with its context. With 4 bases removed from V and 2 bases from J, the gap between germline ends came to 14 bases. The CDR3 consists of 15 residues. Germline CDR1 SGHVS, CDR2 FNYEAQ. The data stem from a study of blood T cell repertoires in COVID-19. Study information: Acute and convalescent COVID-19 samples came from the United States, Italy and Spain. In each case, the material was cDNA or gDNA derived from T cells, B-cell-depleted T cells, or PBMCs.

Data came from immunoSEQ multiplex PCR; TCRdb stores just in-frame clones and leaves some out. The sample includes 250,000 or so clones, 75% to 90% of them seen just once. Seattle researchers signed up patients amid active infection and tracked them longitudinally. Specimen: peripheral blood. The chain combines TRBV7-6 with TRBJ1-1; D is perhaps TRBD1 (6 bases). This receptor was taken from a man aged 25-40 years with COVID-19, enrolled during active disease. Here the CDR3 DNA reads TGTGCCAGCAGCTCGCCCGGGACACCTAACACTGAAGCTTTCTTT. Translation: CASSSPGTPNTEAFF. The full variable domain, in which reference TRBV7-6 and TRBJ1-1 provide the parts outside the CDR3, is GAGVSQSPRYKVTKRGQDVALRCDPISGHVSLYWYRQALGQGPEFLTYFNYEAQQDKSGLPNDRFSAERPEGSISTLTIQRTEQRDSAMYRCASSSPGTPNTEAFFGQGTRLTVV.